This T cell receptor beta chain was recorded in a study of blood T cell repertoires in COVID-19. Study information: Acute and convalescent COVID-19 samples came from the United States, Italy and Spain.

Original methodology: Amplification with reference gene primers provided the estimates of nucleated cell counts. Some clones are missing from TCRdb's copy, which holds only in-frame ones; the method was immunoSEQ multiplex PCR. The V and J calls and clone size were taken over from that table, and D and trimming were inferred from the DNA. The table records 150,000 to 200,000 clones, over 75% of them present only once. The germline V gene encodes CDR1 LGHDT and CDR2 YNNKEL (reference sequence). The CDR3 length is 17 residues. V was pared by 1 base and J by 6 bases, with 10 bases of the junction left unmatched.

What was sequenced was peripheral blood. This receptor was taken from a man aged 40-50 years with active or convalescent COVID-19. This chain uses TRBV3-1 (or the pseudogene TRBV3-2) with TRBJ2-1, with 9 bases aligning to TRBD1. The CDR3 DNA reads TGTGCCAGCAGCCAAGGAGTCGGGACAGGGATCAGCAATGAGCAGTTCTTC. This translates into CASSQGVGTGISNEQFF.